This TCR beta chain appears in the sequencing data of a study of blood T cells in healthy people across ages. General study findings and limits: Per million T cells, TCR beta diversity dropped roughly linearly as age increased. PBMCs were not sorted, which prevented a conclusive comparison of naive versus antigen-experienced cells.

This clonotype came up a few times. Its antigen is undetermined. Alongside a J-beta primer mix, a sample-barcoded 5' primer served in a second PCR lasting roughly 6 to 11 cycles. TCRdb fed the 5' RACE reads into MiXCR, producing one record per CDR3 protein. Here the sample spans about a million distinct CDR3 sequences, 48% being singletons. CDR3 length equals 15 residues. Trimming stripped 2 bases from V and 11 bases from J, with 21 bases between. Germline V gene lookup returns CDR1 MDHEN and CDR2 SYDVKM. The sample consisted of blood. The J gene is TRBJ2-5, the V gene TRBV28; a possible D gene is TRBD1 (6 bases). This receptor was identified in a man younger than 40 in good health. The CDR3 region is CASSLEGQGKSQQYF. For the CDR3, the DNA is TGTGCCAGCAGTTTAGAGGGCCAGGGGAAGAGTCAGCAGTACTTC.